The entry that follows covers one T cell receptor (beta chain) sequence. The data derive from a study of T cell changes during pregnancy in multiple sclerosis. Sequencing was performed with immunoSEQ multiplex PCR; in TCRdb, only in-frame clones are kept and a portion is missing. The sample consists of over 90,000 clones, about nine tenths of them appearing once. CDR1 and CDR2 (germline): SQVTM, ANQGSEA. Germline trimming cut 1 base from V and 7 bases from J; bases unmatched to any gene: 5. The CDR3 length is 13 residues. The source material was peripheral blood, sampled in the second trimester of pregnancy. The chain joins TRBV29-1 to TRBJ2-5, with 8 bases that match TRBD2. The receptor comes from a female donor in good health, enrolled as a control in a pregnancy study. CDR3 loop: CSVEVDGGATQYF. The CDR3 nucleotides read TGCAGCGTTGAAGTAGACGGGGGGGCGACCCAGTACTTC.